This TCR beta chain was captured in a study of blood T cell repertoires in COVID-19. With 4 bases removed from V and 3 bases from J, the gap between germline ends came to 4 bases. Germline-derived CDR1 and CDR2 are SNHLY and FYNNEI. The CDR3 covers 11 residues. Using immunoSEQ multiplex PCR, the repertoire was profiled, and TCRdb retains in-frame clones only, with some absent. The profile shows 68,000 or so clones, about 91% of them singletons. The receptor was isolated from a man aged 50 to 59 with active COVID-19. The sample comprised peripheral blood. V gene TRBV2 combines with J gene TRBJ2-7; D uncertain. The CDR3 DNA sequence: TGTGCCAGCAGTGCTCTCTACGAGCAGTACTTC. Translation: CASSALYEQYF.